This entry lists 2 T cell receptor beta chains sequenced from one sample in a study of T-cell memory formation after mild COVID-19. In TCRdb, the 5' RACE reads were re-called with MiXCR into one record per CDR3 protein. The sample contains over 150,000 distinct CDR3 sequences, under 20% of which appear only once. The sequenced sample consisted of PBMCs or a T cell subset sorted from them (not recorded which). These receptors originate from a man younger than 35 who had mild COVID-19 (a few samples of this study predate the infection). Cell type and time point are not known.

The rearrangement links TRBV28 to TRBJ1-1; 7 bases line up with TRBD1. Per the germline V gene, CDR1 is MDHEN and CDR2 is SYDVKM. V dropped 6 bases and J dropped 2; count of bases not matched to a gene: 9. This CDR3 contains 15 residues. As DNA, the CDR3 is TGTGCCAGCAGCTCCCCTGGACAGGCAAACACTGAAGCTTTCTTT. It encodes CASSSPGQANTEAFF.

As for this clonotype: One end of the junction fails to match germline, which may point to a read error. The chain carries TRBV18 and TRBJ1-1; no clear D gene. The CDR3 spans 9 residues. CDR1 KGHSH and CDR2 LQKENI come from the germline V gene. The CDR3 sequence: CASSPGSNF. CDR3 nucleotides: TGTGCCAGCTCACCCGGATCCAACTTT.